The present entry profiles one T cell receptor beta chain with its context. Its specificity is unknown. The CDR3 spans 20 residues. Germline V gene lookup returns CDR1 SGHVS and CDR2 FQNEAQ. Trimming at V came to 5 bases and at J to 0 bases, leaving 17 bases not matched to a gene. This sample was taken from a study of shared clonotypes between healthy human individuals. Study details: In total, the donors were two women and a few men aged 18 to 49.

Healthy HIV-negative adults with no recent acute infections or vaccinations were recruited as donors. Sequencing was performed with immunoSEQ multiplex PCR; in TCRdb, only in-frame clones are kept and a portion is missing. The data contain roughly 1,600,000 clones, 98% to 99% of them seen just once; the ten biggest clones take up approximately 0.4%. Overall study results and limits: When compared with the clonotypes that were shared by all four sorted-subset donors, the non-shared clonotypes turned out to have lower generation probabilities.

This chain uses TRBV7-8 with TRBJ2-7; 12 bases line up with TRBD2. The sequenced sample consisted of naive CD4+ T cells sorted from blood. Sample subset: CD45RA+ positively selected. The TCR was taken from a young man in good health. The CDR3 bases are TGTGCCAGCAGCCCATCCCAATTGACTAGCGGGAGATACAGCTCCTACGAGCAGTACTTC. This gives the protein CASSPSQLTSGRYSSYEQYF.